The rows below give T cell receptor beta chains drawn from one sample of a study of cytomegalovirus exposure and HLA in healthy donors. Measured with immunoSEQ multiplex PCR; TCRdb has only the in-frame clones, and not every one. The sample carries about 130,000 clones, 65% to 85% recorded once. Sequenced: PBMCs. These receptors were obtained from a man aged 50-59 years in good health and CMV-seronegative. Each CDR3 is given with its conserved first and last residue. Each record gives: J gene, clone size, V gene, D gene, CDR3 protein, CDR3 DNA. A D gene is named only where the DNA matches it firmly. Size is omitted from some rows. Given values are once, few, many or a class for expanded clones.

>TRBJ2-6|NA|TRBV2|NA
CASSEDSSGANVLTF
TGTGCCAGCAGTGAGGACAGCTCTGGGGCCAACGTCCTGACTTTC
>TRBJ2-3|NA|TRBV5-6|TRBD1
CASSLWDRRDTQYF
TGTGCCAGCAGCTTGTGGGACAGGAGGGATACGCAGTATTTT
>TRBJ2-5|NA|TRBV10-2|TRBD1
CASGMGRGRSKTQYF
TGCGCCAGCGGGATGGGAAGGGGGCGGTCGAAGACCCAGTACTTC
>TRBJ2-1|NA|TRBV30|TRBD2
CAWRSSTSGRGEQFF
TGTGCCTGGAGATCCTCGACTAGCGGGAGGGGAGAGCAGTTCTTC
>TRBJ2-2|NA|TRBV19|TRBD2
CASSIGTPPWLGTSGRTTGELFF
TGTGCCAGTAGTATAGGTACCCCCCCGTGGTTGGGGACTAGCGGGAGGACGACCGGGGAGCTGTTTTTT
>TRBJ2-5|NA|TRBV5-1|NA
CASSTGDSQETQYF
TGCGCCAGCAGCACGGGGGACAGCCAAGAGACCCAGTACTTC
>TRBJ2-3|few|TRBV7-9|NA
CASSPQDTQYF
TGTGCCAGCAGCCCCCAGGATACGCAGTATTTT
>TRBJ2-3|NA|TRBV7-2|TRBD2
CASSPQVGLAGKDTQYF
TGTGCCAGCAGCCCCCAGGTGGGACTAGCGGGAAAAGATACGCAGTATTTT
>TRBJ2-4|NA|TRBV5-6|TRBD1
CASSLPGQKNIQYF
TGTGCCAGCAGCTTACCGGGACAGAAAAACATTCAGTACTTC
>TRBJ2-7|NA|TRBV7-2|TRBD2
CASSRKGLAGGDEQYF
TGTGCCAGCAGCAGGAAGGGACTAGCGGGAGGGGACGAGCAGTACTTC
>TRBJ1-1|NA|TRBV10-3|NA
CAISLGQSNTEAFF
TGTGCCATCAGCCTAGGACAGTCTAACACTGAAGCTTTCTTT
>TRBJ2-7|NA|TRBV11-3|NA
CASSLEGEDEQYF
TGTGCCAGCAGCTTAGAAGGGGAGGACGAGCAGTACTTC
>TRBJ1-4|few|TRBV28|NA
CASSLAGEKLFF
TGTGCCAGCAGTTTAGCAGGGGAAAAACTGTTTTTT
>TRBJ1-2|few|TRBV2|TRBD1
CASSGTANYGYTF
TGTGCCAGCAGCGGGACAGCGAACTATGGCTACACCTTC
>TRBJ2-2|NA|TRBV6-5|TRBD1
CASSGTGVLGELFF
TGTGCCAGCAGCGGGACAGGGGTTCTCGGGGAGCTGTTTTTT
>TRBJ1-5|NA|TRBV10-3|NA
CAISEQGRGNQPQHF
TGTGCCATCAGTGAGCAGGGGAGAGGCAATCAGCCCCAGCATTTT
>TRBJ1-5|NA|TRBV5-6|NA
CASSAGISNQPQHF
TGTGCCAGCAGCGCGGGGATTAGCAATCAGCCCCAGCATTTT
>TRBJ1-1|few|TRBV19|TRBD1
CASSGGQMNTEAFF
TGTGCCAGTAGTGGGGGACAGATGAACACTGAAGCTTTCTTT
>TRBJ2-7|NA|TRBV28|TRBD2
CASASGGTTYEQYF
TGTGCCAGCGCCTCTGGCGGGACTACCTACGAGCAGTACTTC
>TRBJ1-3|NA|TRBV28|NA
CASSLSGAGNTIYF
TGTGCCAGCAGTTTATCGGGGGCTGGAAACACCATATATTTT
>TRBJ2-2|NA|TRBV9|TRBD1
CASGAGGTGELFF
TGTGCCAGTGGGGCAGGGGGCACCGGGGAGCTGTTTTTT
>TRBJ2-5|once|TRBV28|TRBD1
CASSLNPDRARETQYF
TGTGCCAGCAGTTTAAACCCGGACAGGGCGCGAGAGACCCAGTACTTC
>TRBJ1-1|NA|TRBV30|NA
CAQDSGGTEAFF
TGTGCCCAGGACAGTGGGGGCACTGAAGCTTTCTTT
>TRBJ2-7|NA|TRBV5-1|TRBD2
CASSPGLAGGAYEQYF
TGCGCCAGCAGCCCGGGACTAGCGGGAGGGGCCTACGAGCAGTACTTC
>TRBJ2-3|NA|TRBV6-1|TRBD2
CASRSGGGTDTQYF
TGTGCCAGCAGAAGCGGGGGGGGAACAGATACGCAGTATTTT
>TRBJ2-3|NA|TRBV6-1|TRBD2
CASSVGFIVLAGGSTDTQYF
TGTGCCAGCAGTGTGGGTTTTATTGTCCTAGCGGGAGGAAGCACAGATACGCAGTATTTT